These 8 T cell receptor beta chains came from one sample sequenced in a study of response to subunit inactivated influenza vaccine. TCRdb reprocessed the RT-PCR reads via MiXCR and lists one record per CDR3 protein. Of about 180,000 distinct CDR3 sequences in the sample, about 9% are singletons; the top ten hold about a tenth. Sequencing was performed on non-naive T cells sorted from PBMCs, taken on the day of vaccination. These receptors were taken from a man aged 50 to 59 who received an inactivated influenza vaccine.

This clonotype came up a few times. CDR3 nucleotides: TGTGCCAGTAGTTTCTTAGCGGGAGGGCCGGCCGGGGAGCTGTTTTTT. Amino acid sequence: CASSFLAGGPAGELFF. The V call is TRBV19, the J call TRBJ2-2, with TRBD2 identical over 11 bases. Germline CDR1 LNHDA, CDR2 SQIVND (reference sequence). Unmatched junction bases numbered 8, after V lost 5 bases and J lost 6 bases. The CDR3 is 16 amino acids.

V usage is TRBV29-1 and J usage is TRBJ2-7; D is uncertain. CDR1 is SQVTM, CDR2 ANQGSEA, per germline. CDR3 length equals 13 residues. The V and J ends lost 6 bases and 3 bases respectively, with 15 bases between them. CDR3: CSVGSSAHYEQYF. As DNA, the CDR3 is TGCAGCGTGGGATCCTCAGCTCACTACGAGCAGTACTTC.

The V and J genes are TRBV5-8 and TRBJ2-7, with 7 bases matching TRBD1. From germline, CDR1 is SGHTS and CDR2 YDEGEE. J was trimmed by 4 bases and V by 4 bases; bases with no gene match: 11. This CDR3 has 15 residues. The CDR3 is CASSPPNRGDYEQYF. Here the CDR3 DNA reads TGTGCCAGCAGCCCCCCAAACAGGGGAGATTACGAGCAGTACTTC.

This rearrangement joins TRBV12-3 or TRBV12-4 to TRBJ1-4; TRBD1 might be the D (5 bases). CDR3 length equals 16 residues. The germline V and J ends were trimmed by 3 bases and 2 bases, with 13 bases remaining between them. The CDR3 sequence: CASSLGRGSTNEKLFF. For the CDR3, the DNA is TGTGCCAGCAGTTTGGGGCGGGGATCGACTAATGAAAAACTGTTTTTT.

This clonotype has a count of ten or more. V and J are TRBV29-1 and TRBJ2-3, with D maybe TRBD1 (5 bases). CDR3 length equals 13 residues. The V and J ends lost 7 bases and 0 bases respectively, with 11 bases between them. In germline, CDR1 is SQVTM, CDR2 ANQGSEA. The CDR3 region is CSARQPSTDTQYF. CDR3 nucleotides: TGCAGCGCCAGACAGCCTAGCACAGATACGCAGTATTTT.

The rearrangement joins TRBV5-1 to TRBJ2-7; the D gene could be TRBD1 or TRBD2 (5 bases each). The CDR3 is 15 amino acids. The germline V and J ends were trimmed by 8 bases and 0 bases, with 18 bases remaining between them. CDR1 is SGHRS and CDR2 is YFSETQ in the germline V gene. This CDR3 reads CASTLGARDSYEQYF. CDR3 DNA sequence: TGCGCCAGTACCCTCGGGGCGCGCGACTCCTACGAGCAGTACTTC.

Notes on this clonotype: One base away lies a much larger clone, so this may be a sequencing read error. This chain connects TRBV5-1 to TRBJ2-3, with no clear D. Germline CDR1 is SGHRS and CDR2 is YFSETQ. The CDR3 is 14 residues long. CDR3 bases: TGCGACAGCAGCTTGGCCGCCAGCACAGATACGCAGTATTTT. It yields the protein CDSSLAASTDTQYF.

This clonotype was seen a handful of times. V gene TRBV20-1 combines with J gene TRBJ2-2; TRBD1 aligns across 10 bases. The CDR3 loop spans 16 amino acids. The V gene end was trimmed by 3 bases and the J gene end by 6 bases; junction bases not matched to a gene: 10. Germline CDR1 and CDR2: DFQATT and SNEGSKA (reference sequence). The CDR3 is CSARSSGTGVSGELFF. CDR3 nucleotide sequence: TGCAGTGCTAGGAGTTCCGGGACAGGGGTATCCGGGGAGCTGTTTTTT.